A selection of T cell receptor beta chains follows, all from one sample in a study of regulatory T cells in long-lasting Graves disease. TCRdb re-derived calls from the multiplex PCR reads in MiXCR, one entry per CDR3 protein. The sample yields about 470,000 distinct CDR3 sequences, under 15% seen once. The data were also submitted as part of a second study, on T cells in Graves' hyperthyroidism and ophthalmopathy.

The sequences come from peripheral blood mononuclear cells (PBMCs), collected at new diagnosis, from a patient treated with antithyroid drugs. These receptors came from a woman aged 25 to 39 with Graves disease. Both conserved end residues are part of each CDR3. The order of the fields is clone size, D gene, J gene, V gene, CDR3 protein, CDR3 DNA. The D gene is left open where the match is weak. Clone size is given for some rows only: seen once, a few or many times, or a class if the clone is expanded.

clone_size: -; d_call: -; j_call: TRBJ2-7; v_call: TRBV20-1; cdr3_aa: CSANWEQGSHEQYF; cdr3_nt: TGCAGTGCTAATTGGGAGCAGGGGTCCCACGAGCAGTACTTC
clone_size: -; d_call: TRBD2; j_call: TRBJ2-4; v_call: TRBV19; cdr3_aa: CASSTPRLAGGIESKNIQYF; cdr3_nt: TGTGCCAGTAGTACCCCACGGTTAGCGGGAGGTATCGAATCCAAAAACATTCAGTACTTC
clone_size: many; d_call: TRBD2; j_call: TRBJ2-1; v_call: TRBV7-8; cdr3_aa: CASSSGIAGGPNYNEQFF; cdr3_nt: TGTGCCAGCAGCTCAGGGATAGCGGGAGGGCCTAACTACAATGAGCAGTTCTTC
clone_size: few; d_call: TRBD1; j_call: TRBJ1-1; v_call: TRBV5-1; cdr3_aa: CASSSYGTGSPGTEAFF; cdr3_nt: TGCGCCAGCAGCTCTTACGGGACAGGGAGTCCAGGCACTGAAGCTTTCTTT
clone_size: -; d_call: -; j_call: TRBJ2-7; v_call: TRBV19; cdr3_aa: CASSKTGYEQYF; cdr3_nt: TGTGCCAGTAGTAAAACTGGATACGAGCAGTACTTC
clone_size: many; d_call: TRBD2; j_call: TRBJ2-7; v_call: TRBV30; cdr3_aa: CAWTSGSSNEQYF; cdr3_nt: TGTGCCTGGACTAGCGGGAGTTCCAACGAGCAGTACTTC
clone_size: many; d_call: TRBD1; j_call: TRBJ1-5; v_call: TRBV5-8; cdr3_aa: CASSLFVGTGQPQHF; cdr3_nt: TGTGCCAGCAGCTTGTTCGTCGGGACAGGGCAGCCCCAGCATTTT
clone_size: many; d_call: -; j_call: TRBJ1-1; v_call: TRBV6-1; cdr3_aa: CASIRSWNTEAFF; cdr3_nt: TGTGCCAGCATACGAAGTTGGAACACTGAAGCTTTCTTT
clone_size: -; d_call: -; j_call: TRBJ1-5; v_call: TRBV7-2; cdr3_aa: CASSPHFRDNQPQHF; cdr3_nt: TGTGCCAGCAGCCCCCACTTCAGGGATAATCAGCCCCAGCATTTT
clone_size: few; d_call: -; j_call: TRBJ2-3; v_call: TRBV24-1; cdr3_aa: CATSDLGSYTDTQYF; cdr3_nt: TGTGCCACCAGTGATTTGGGCAGCTACACAGATACGCAGTATTTT
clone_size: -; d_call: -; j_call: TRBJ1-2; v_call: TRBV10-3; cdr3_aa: CAISDYGYTF; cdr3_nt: TGTGCCATCAGCGATTATGGCTACACCTTC
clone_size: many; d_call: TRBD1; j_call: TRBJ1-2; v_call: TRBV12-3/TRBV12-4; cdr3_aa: CASSLVDRGYGYTF; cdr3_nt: TGTGCCAGCAGTTTAGTGGACAGGGGCTATGGCTACACCTTC
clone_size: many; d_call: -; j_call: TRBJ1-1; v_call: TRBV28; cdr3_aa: CASSLEGTEAFF; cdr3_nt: TGTGCCAGCAGCTTAGAGGGCACTGAAGCTTTCTTT
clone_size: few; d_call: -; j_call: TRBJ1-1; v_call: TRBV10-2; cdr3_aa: CASIQGHLNTEAFF; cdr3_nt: TGCGCCAGCATTCAAGGACACCTGAACACTGAAGCTTTCTTT
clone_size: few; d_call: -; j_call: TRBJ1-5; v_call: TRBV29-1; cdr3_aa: CSVGSSSNQPQHF; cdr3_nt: TGCAGCGTTGGAAGTTCGAGCAATCAGCCCCAGCATTTT
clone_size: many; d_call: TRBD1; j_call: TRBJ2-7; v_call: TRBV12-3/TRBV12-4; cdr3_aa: CASSAAGTGYHEQYF; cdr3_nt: TGTGCCAGCAGCGCCGCCGGGACAGGTTACCACGAGCAGTACTTC
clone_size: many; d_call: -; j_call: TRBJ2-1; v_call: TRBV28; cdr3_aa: CASSLWGESYNEQFF; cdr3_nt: TGTGCCAGCAGTTTATGGGGGGAGTCCTACAATGAGCAGTTCTTC
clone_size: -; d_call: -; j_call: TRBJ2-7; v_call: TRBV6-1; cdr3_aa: CASRPRAGRSYEQYF; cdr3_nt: TGTGCCAGCAGACCCCGGGCAGGCCGCTCCTACGAGCAGTACTTC
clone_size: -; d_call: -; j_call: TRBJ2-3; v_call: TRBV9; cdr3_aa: CASSAHEAGGDTQYF; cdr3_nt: TGTGCCAGCAGCGCACACGAGGCTGGGGGAGATACGCAGTATTTT
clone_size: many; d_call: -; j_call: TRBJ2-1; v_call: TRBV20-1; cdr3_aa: CSFRGVTYNEQFF; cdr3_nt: TGCAGTTTCCGAGGGGTGACCTACAATGAGCAGTTCTTC
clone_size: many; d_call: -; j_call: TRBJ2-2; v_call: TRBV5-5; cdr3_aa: CASSLHPTSSANTGELFF; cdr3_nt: TGTGCCAGCAGCTTACACCCAACTAGTTCGGCGAACACCGGGGAGCTGTTTTTT
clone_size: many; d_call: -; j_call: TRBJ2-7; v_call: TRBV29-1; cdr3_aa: CSVAQGEQYF; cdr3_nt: TGCAGCGTTGCCCAGGGTGAGCAGTACTTC
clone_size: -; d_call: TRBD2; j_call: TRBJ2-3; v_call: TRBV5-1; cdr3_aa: CASSFLAGHTDTQYF; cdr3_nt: TGCGCCAGCAGCTTTCTAGCGGGACACACAGATACGCAGTATTTT
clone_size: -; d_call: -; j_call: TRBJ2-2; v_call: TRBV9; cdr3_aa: CASSDLGSYTGELFF; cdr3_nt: TGTGCCAGCAGCGACCTAGGGTCTTACACCGGGGAGCTGTTTTTT
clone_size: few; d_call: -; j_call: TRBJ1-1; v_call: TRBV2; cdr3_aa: CASSEDGRENTEAFF; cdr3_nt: TGTGCCAGCAGTGAAGATGGCAGGGAAAACACTGAAGCTTTCTTT
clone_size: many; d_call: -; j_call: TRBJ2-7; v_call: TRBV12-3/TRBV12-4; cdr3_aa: CASSLNDEQYF; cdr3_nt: TGTGCCAGCAGTTTAAATGACGAGCAGTACTTC
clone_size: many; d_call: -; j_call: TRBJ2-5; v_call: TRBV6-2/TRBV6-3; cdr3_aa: CASRLPDVETQYF; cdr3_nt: TGTGCCAGCAGACTCCCCGATGTGGAGACCCAGTACTTC
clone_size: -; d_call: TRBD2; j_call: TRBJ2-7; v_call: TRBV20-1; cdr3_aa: CSARGSSGRGYEQYF; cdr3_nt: TGCAGTGCTAGAGGGTCTAGCGGGAGAGGCTACGAGCAGTACTTC
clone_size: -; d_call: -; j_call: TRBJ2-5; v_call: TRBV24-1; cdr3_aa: CATSDLEGVIETQYF; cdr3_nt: TGTGCCACCAGTGATTTGGAGGGAGTGATAGAGACCCAGTACTTC
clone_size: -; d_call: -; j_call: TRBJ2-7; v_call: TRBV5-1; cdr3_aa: CASSLVGRTSYEQYF; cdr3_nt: TGCGCCAGCAGCTTGGTAGGCAGGACCTCCTACGAGCAGTACTTC
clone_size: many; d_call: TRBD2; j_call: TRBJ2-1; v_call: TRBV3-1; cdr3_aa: CASQPSGRGYNEQFF; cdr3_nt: TGTGCCAGCCAGCCCAGCGGGAGAGGCTACAATGAGCAGTTCTTC
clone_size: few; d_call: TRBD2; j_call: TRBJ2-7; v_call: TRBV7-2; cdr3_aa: CASSLEFLAGTLPYEQYF; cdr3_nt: TGTGCCAGCAGCTTAGAGTTCCTAGCGGGGACCCTCCCCTACGAGCAGTACTTC
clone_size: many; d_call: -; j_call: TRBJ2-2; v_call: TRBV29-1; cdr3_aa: CSGQGTGELFF; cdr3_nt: TGCAGCGGCCAGGGAACCGGGGAGCTGTTTTTT